A single sample gave rise to the 28 T cell receptor beta chains below, sequenced in a study of blood T cell repertoires in COVID-19. Assay: immunoSEQ multiplex PCR; the TCRdb copy retains only in-frame clones and omits some. The sample lists over 450,000 clones; about 89% were seen once. Source material: peripheral blood. These receptors were obtained from a woman in her forties or fifties with COVID-19, enrolled during active disease.

This chain connects TRBV12-5 to TRBJ1-2; no clear D. Trimming removed 2 bases at V and 4 bases at J, with 8 bases between. The CDR3 totals 13 residues. Germline V lookup: CDR1 LGHNT, CDR2 FRNRAP. The CDR3 DNA follows: TGTGCTAGTGGTTTGCAGGTCCTCTATGGCTACACCTTC. Protein sequence: CASGLQVLYGYTF.

The rearrangement uses TRBV5-1 and TRBJ2-5; D gene uncertain. The CDR3 is made up of 13 amino acids. V was cut by 2 bases and J by 1 base, with 6 bases left in between. From germline, CDR1 is SGHRS and CDR2 YFSETQ. The CDR3 loop reads CASSFESQETQYF. The CDR3 nucleotides read TGCGCCAGCAGCTTTGAGAGCCAAGAGACCCAGTACTTC. The variable domain in full, completed from reference TRBV5-1 and TRBJ2-5, reads KAGVTQTPRYLIKTRGQQVTLSCSPISGHRSVSWYQQTPGQGLQFLFEYFSETQRNKGNFPGRFSGRQFSNSRSEMNVSTLELGDSALYLCASSFESQETQYFGPGTRLLVL.

The chain uses TRBV29-1 and TRBJ1-2; 7 positions match TRBD1. The V segment lost 4 bases and the J segment 6 bases; nucleotides outside the gene matches: 8. The CDR3 has 13 residues. Germline V gives CDR1 SQVTM, CDR2 ANQGSEA. The CDR3: CSVVDREIHGYTF. CDR3 sequence (DNA): TGCAGCGTTGTAGACAGGGAAATACATGGCTACACCTTC. The full variable domain, its missing parts supplied by reference TRBV29-1 and TRBJ1-2, is SAVISQKPSRDICQRGTSLTIQCQVDSQVTMMFWYRQQPGQSLTLIATANQGSEATYESGFVIDKFPISRPNLTFSTLTVSNMSPEDSSIYLCSVVDREIHGYTFGSGTRLTVV.

J is TRBJ1-2 and V is TRBV2, with D maybe TRBD1 (5 bases). The V and J ends lost 8 bases and 5 bases respectively, with 12 bases between them. Germline values: CDR1 SNHLY, CDR2 FYNNEI. CDR3 size: 12 residues. CDR3 residues: CASRRQNYGYTF. Written as DNA, the CDR3 is TGTGCCAGCCGGAGACAGAATTATGGCTACACCTTC.

V usage is TRBV19 and J usage is TRBJ1-3; TRBD1 matches 9 bases. V dropped 3 bases and J dropped 8; count of bases not matched to a gene: 17. This CDR3 region has 18 residues. The germline CDR1 and CDR2 sequences are LNHDA and SQIVND (reference sequence). The chain's CDR3 is CASSIFGTGILGGDTIYF. The CDR3 coding sequence is TGTGCCAGTAGTATCTTCGGGACAGGGATCCTCGGCGGGGACACCATATATTTT.

The V gene is TRBV2, the J gene TRBJ1-5; maybe TRBD1 (5 bases). Germline V gene lookup returns CDR1 SNHLY and CDR2 FYNNEI. This CDR3 region has 15 residues. Trimming shortened V by 6 bases and J by 7 bases, and 19 bases separated the two germline ends. The DNA of the CDR3 is TGTGCCAGCAGACCCCCCGGGGGTGAAGGCCAGCCCCAGCATTTT. It yields the protein CASRPPGGEGQPQHF.

The chain has TRBV9 and TRBJ1-4; D not certain. CDR1 and CDR2 (germline): SGDLS, YYNGEE. V shed 4 bases and J shed 6 bases, with 7 bases lying between them. The CDR3 length is 12 residues. CDR3 in DNA: TGTGCCAGCAGCCGACTAGATGAAAAACTGTTTTTT. Its protein product is CASSRLDEKLFF.

The chain has TRBV29-1 and TRBJ1-1; 8 bases align to TRBD1. The V and J ends lost 6 bases and 5 bases, in that order; junction bases with no gene match: 11. This CDR3 is built from 14 residues. The V gene's germline CDR1 is SQVTM and CDR2 ANQGSEA. The DNA for the CDR3 is TGCAGCGTGACTTTAGGGACAGGTGGAACTGAAGCTTTCTTT. Translated: CSVTLGTGGTEAFF.

The gene calls are TRBV3-1 (or the pseudogene TRBV3-2) and TRBJ2-5; D is uncertain. There are 12 residues in the CDR3. Germline CDR1 and CDR2: LGHDT and YNNKEL (reference sequence). V lost 3 bases, J lost 5 bases, and 7 bases lay in between. This CDR3 is CASSHTYETQYF. The CDR3 nucleotides read TGTGCCAGCAGCCACACCTATGAGACCCAGTACTTC.

CDR3 sequence: CASSLRQGYGGYTF. In nucleotides, the CDR3 is TGTGCCAGCAGTCTAAGACAGGGCTACGGAGGCTACACCTTC. The V call is TRBV7-2, the J call TRBJ1-2; TRBD1 aligns across 7 bases. J gave up 8 bases and V 6 bases, and 12 bases lay outside the gene matches. CDR3 length equals 14 residues. The germline V gene encodes CDR1 SGHTA and CDR2 FQGNSA.

V usage is TRBV6-5 and J usage is TRBJ1-5; perhaps TRBD1 as D (5 bases). Trimming shortened V by 6 bases and J by 4 bases, and 13 bases separated the two germline ends. The germline gives CDR1 MNHEY, CDR2 SVGAGI. This CDR3 contains 14 residues. CDR3 residues: CASRVRGGNQPQHF. The CDR3 region has the DNA TGTGCCAGCAGAGTCCGGGGGGGGAATCAGCCCCAGCATTTT.

CDR3 sequence: CASSQGESLPNYGYTF. As DNA, the CDR3 is TGTGCCAGCAGCCAAGGGGAGAGCCTACCTAACTATGGCTACACCTTC. The chain couples TRBV14 to TRBJ1-2; D remains unclear. Trimming took off 1 base at V and 0 bases at J, with 12 bases between the two ends. Looked up from germline, CDR1 is SGHDN and CDR2 is FVKESK. The length of the CDR3 is 16 residues.

The chain employs TRBV24-1 and TRBJ2-1, with D perhaps matching TRBD1 (6 bases). V was cut by 9 bases and J by 5 bases, with 10 bases left in between. This CDR3 comprises 12 residues. Germline CDR1 KGHDR, CDR2 SFDVKD. CDR3 bases: TGTGCCACCGAACAGGGTAACAATGAGCAGTTCTTC. This encodes CATEQGNNEQFF.

This chain connects TRBV2 to TRBJ2-1; the D gene is possibly TRBD1 (6 bases). The ends were cut back, 6 bases at V and 4 bases at J, with 16 bases in the middle. Per the germline V gene, CDR1 is SNHLY and CDR2 is FYNNEI. CDR3 length: 15 amino acids. The CDR3 loop is CASSRPEGVYNEQFF. The CDR3 DNA sequence: TGTGCCAGCAGCCGACCCGAGGGGGTTTACAATGAGCAGTTCTTC. Full variable domain (missing parts from reference TRBV2 and TRBJ2-1): EPEVTQTPSHQVTQMGQEVILRCVPISNHLYFYWYRQILGQKVEFLVSFYNNEISEKSEIFDDQFSVERPDGSNFTLKIRSTKLEDSAMYFCASSRPEGVYNEQFFGPGTRLTVL.

This clone was observed a single time. The rearrangement joins TRBV11-2 to TRBJ1-2; 7 nucleotides line up with TRBD1. V lost 0 bases and J lost 8; bases outside the gene matches: 3. The CDR3 loop spans 13 amino acids. Germline V gene data show CDR1 as SGHAT and CDR2 as FQNNGV. CDR3 in DNA: TGTGCCAGCAGCTTAGAAAGGGGGCACGGCTACACCTTC. This codes for CASSLERGHGYTF.

On this clone itself: Other DNA sequences in this specimen translate into the identical CDR3. The rearrangement uses TRBV5-1 and TRBJ1-1; D gene uncertain. Germline V gene sequence: CDR1 SGHRS, CDR2 YFSETQ. CDR3 length: 13 amino acids. The ends were cut back, 4 bases at V and 0 bases at J, with 7 bases in the middle. The CDR3 DNA is TGCGCCAGCAGCCTAGATTTGAACACTGAAGCTTTCTTT. This codes for CASSLDLNTEAFF. Drawing the rest from reference TRBV5-1 and TRBJ1-1, the complete variable domain is KAGVTQTPRYLIKTRGQQVTLSCSPISGHRSVSWYQQTPGQGLQFLFEYFSETQRNKGNFPGRFSGRQFSNSRSEMNVSTLELGDSALYLCASSLDLNTEAFFGQGTRLTVV.

J is TRBJ1-5 and V is TRBV25-1; D is uncertain. The germline gives CDR1 MGHDK, CDR2 SYGVNS. Trimming removed 3 bases from V and 7 bases from J, with 10 bases in between. CDR3 length: 13 residues. CDR3 sequence reads: CASSERYGQPQHF. As DNA, the CDR3 is TGTGCCAGCAGTGAGAGGTACGGGCAGCCCCAGCATTTT.

This chain joins TRBV6-5 and TRBJ2-3; D is possibly TRBD2 (5 bases). The CDR3 sequence is 15 residues long. Trimming cost V 10 bases and J 1 base, with 18 bases left between them. Looked up from germline, CDR1 is MNHEY and CDR2 is SVGAGI. CDR3 in amino acids: CAIKLVGVRTDTQYF. For the CDR3, the DNA is TGTGCCATTAAGCTTGTGGGAGTCCGCACAGATACGCAGTATTTT.

The CDR3 DNA reads as TGTGCCTGGAGTCGGCAGCGGAACACTGAAGCTTTCTTT. It encodes CAWSRQRNTEAFF. The chain carries TRBV30 and TRBJ1-1; the D is unclear. Germline V gene data show CDR1 as GTSNPN and CDR2 as SVGIG (reference sequence). The CDR3 totals 13 residues. V lost 2 bases to trimming and J lost 1 base, with 8 bases between them.

The CDR3 sequence: CATSETGENYGYTF. CDR3 sequence (DNA): TGTGCCACCAGTGAGACAGGGGAGAACTATGGCTACACCTTC. The J gene is TRBJ1-2, the V gene TRBV24-1; TRBD1 agrees at 8 bases. The CDR3 has 14 amino acids. Germline CDR1 reads KGHDR; CDR2 reads SFDVKD. V shed 4 bases, J shed 2 bases, and the junction held 2 bases outside the gene matches.

The V and J genes are TRBV11-1 and TRBJ1-1; D gene unclear. Germline V gene data show CDR1 as SGHAT and CDR2 as FQDESV (reference sequence). The CDR3 consists of 13 residues. V was shortened by 1 base and J by 3 bases, with 6 bases between the two germline ends. The CDR3 reads CASSLGRDTEAFF. The CDR3 DNA reads TGTGCCAGCAGCTTAGGGAGGGACACTGAAGCTTTCTTT.

The chain links TRBV10-2 to TRBJ2-1; D unresolved. The CDR3 runs to 11 residues. Germline assignment: CDR1 WSHSY and CDR2 SAAADI. V shed 7 bases and J shed 3 bases, with 4 bases lying between them. The CDR3 region is CASTLYNEQFF. DNA of the CDR3: TGCGCCAGCACCCTCTACAATGAGCAGTTCTTC.

The CDR3 nucleotides are TGTGCCAGTAGTACGCAAAGCACTCATAGCGCCAAAAACATTCAGTACTTC. This codes for CASSTQSTHSAKNIQYF. This rearrangement joins TRBV19 to TRBJ2-4; D unresolved. V was cut by 4 bases and J by 1 base, with 17 bases left in between. The V gene's germline CDR1 is LNHDA and CDR2 SQIVND (reference sequence). CDR3 size: 17 residues.

The chain has TRBV7-3 and TRBJ2-3; tentatively, D is TRBD2 (7 bases). This CDR3 comprises 16 residues. The V end lost 5 bases, the J end lost 2 bases, and 17 bases lay between the germline ends. Germline V lookup: CDR1 SGHTA, CDR2 FQGTGA. CDR3 nucleotides: TGTGCCAGCAGCCCCATAGGGGGGGGTCCCACAGATACGCAGTATTTT. This translates into CASSPIGGGPTDTQYF.

The chain links TRBV6-5 to TRBJ1-1; tentatively, D is TRBD1 (5 bases). The germline V gene has CDR1 MNHEY and CDR2 SVGAGI. V was cut by 9 bases and J by 10 bases, with 15 bases left in between. CDR3 length equals 11 residues. The CDR3 is CARRGVGGAFF. The CDR3 nucleotides read TGTGCCAGAAGGGGCGTGGGGGGAGCTTTCTTT.

This chain links TRBV2 with TRBJ1-5; maybe TRBD1 (5 bases). The ends were cut back, 5 bases at V and 3 bases at J, with 8 bases in the middle. CDR1 and CDR2 from the germline V gene are SNHLY and FYNNEI. This CDR3 contains 13 residues. The CDR3 DNA reads as TGTGCCAGCAGTCGGGACTTCAATCAGCCCCAGCATTTT. Amino acid sequence: CASSRDFNQPQHF.

The chain has TRBV5-1 and TRBJ2-3; 9 bases map to TRBD1. The germline gives CDR1 SGHRS, CDR2 YFSETQ. V dropped 6 bases and J dropped 1; count of bases not matched to a gene: 3. There are 14 residues in the CDR3. DNA of the CDR3: TGCGCCAGCACTCGGGACAGGGGCACAGATACGCAGTATTTT. Its translation: CASTRDRGTDTQYF.

V usage is TRBV18 and J usage is TRBJ2-7; possible D gene TRBD1, 5 bases. Germline assignment: CDR1 KGHSH and CDR2 LQKENI. Trimming took off 2 bases at V and 3 bases at J, with 11 bases between the two ends. The CDR3 has 14 residues. Here the CDR3 reads CASSPGQGIYEQYF. The CDR3 DNA sequence: TGTGCCAGCTCACCAGGGCAGGGCATCTACGAGCAGTACTTC.